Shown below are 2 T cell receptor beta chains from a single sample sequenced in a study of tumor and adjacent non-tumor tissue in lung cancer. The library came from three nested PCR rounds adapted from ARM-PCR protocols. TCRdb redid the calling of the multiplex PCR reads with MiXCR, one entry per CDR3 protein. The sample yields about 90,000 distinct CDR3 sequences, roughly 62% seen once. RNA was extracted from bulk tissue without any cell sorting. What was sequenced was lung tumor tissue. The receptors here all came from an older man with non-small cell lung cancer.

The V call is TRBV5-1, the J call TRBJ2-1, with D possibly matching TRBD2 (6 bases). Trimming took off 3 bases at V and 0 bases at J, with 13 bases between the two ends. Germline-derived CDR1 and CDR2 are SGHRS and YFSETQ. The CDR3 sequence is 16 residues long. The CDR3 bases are TGCGCCAGCAGCTCTCTAACGGGAGTCTCCTACAATGAGCAGTTCTTC. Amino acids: CASSSLTGVSYNEQFF.

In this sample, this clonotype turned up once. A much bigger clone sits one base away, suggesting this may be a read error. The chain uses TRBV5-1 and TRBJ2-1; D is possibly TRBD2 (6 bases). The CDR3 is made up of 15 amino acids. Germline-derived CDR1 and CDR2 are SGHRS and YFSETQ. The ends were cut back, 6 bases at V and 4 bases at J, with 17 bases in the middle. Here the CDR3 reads CASKSGGENYNEQFF. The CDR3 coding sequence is TGCGCCAGCAAATCCGGGGGAGAGAATTACAATGAGCAGTTCTTC. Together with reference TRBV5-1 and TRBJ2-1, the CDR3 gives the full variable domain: KAGVTQTPRYLIKTRGQQVTLSCSPISGHRSVSWYQQTPGQGLQFLFEYFSETQRNKGNFPGRFSGRQFSNSRSEMNVSTLELGDSALYLCASKSGGENYNEQFFGPGTRLTVL.